The next 26 T cell receptor beta chains were all read from a single sample in a study of cytomegalovirus exposure and HLA in healthy donors. Using immunoSEQ multiplex PCR, the repertoire was profiled, and TCRdb retains in-frame clones only, with some absent. The sample shows about 140,000 clones, roughly 90% of them seen only once. Sequenced: PBMCs. The source of these receptors is a man between 18 and 29 years old in good health and CMV-seronegative.

This CDR3 is CASSSRLGQGSYEQYF. The DNA of the CDR3 is TGTGCCAGCAGCTCCCGACTAGGTCAAGGCTCCTACGAGCAGTACTTC. The genes are TRBV11-2 and TRBJ2-7; D is possibly TRBD2 (6 bases). The CDR3 length is 16 residues. The V gene's germline CDR1 is SGHAT and CDR2 FQNNGV. V gave up 4 bases and J gave up 0 bases, with 16 bases separating them.

The V and J genes are TRBV7-2 and TRBJ2-1, with D possibly being TRBD2 (6 bases). Germline V lookup: CDR1 SGHTA, CDR2 FQGNSA. Trimming pared 5 bases from V and 3 bases from J, leaving 17 bases between. The CDR3 is 16 amino acids. The CDR3 DNA reads as TGTGCCAGCAGCACCCCGCCAGCAGCGGGCTACAATGAGCAGTTCTTC. Amino acid sequence: CASSTPPAAGYNEQFF.

The CDR3 sequence is CASSRDRSSGANVLTF. The CDR3 DNA reads TGTGCCAGTAGCCGGGACAGGAGCTCTGGGGCCAACGTCCTGACTTTC. The gene calls are TRBV19 and TRBJ2-6, with TRBD1 matching over 8 bases. Losses at the gene ends were 6 bases for V and 0 bases for J; bases not matched to a gene: 4. Germline V lookup: CDR1 LNHDA, CDR2 SQIVND (reference sequence). This CDR3 comprises 16 residues.

Here the CDR3 DNA reads TGCGCCAGCAGCCAAGGGGTATCGGACAGAAGCCAAGAGACCCAGTACTTC. It specifies CASSQGVSDRSQETQYF. The gene calls are TRBV4-1 and TRBJ2-5; maybe TRBD1 (6 bases). CDR3 size: 17 residues. Trimming removed 1 base from V and 1 base from J, with 16 bases in between. Germline lookup yields CDR1 MGHRA and CDR2 YSYEKL.

The chain uses TRBV6-1 and TRBJ1-4; tentative D call: TRBD1 (5 bases). The CDR3 runs to 14 residues. Trimming took off 3 bases at V and 8 bases at J, with 13 bases between the two ends. Per the germline V gene, CDR1 is MNHNS and CDR2 is SASEGT. The CDR3 region is CASSDLQGKEKLFF. The CDR3 region has the DNA TGTGCCAGCAGTGATTTGCAGGGAAAGGAAAAACTGTTTTTT.

The chain links TRBV28 to TRBJ2-7; TRBD1 matches 8 bases. The length of the CDR3 is 13 residues. Germline V gene data show CDR1 as MDHEN and CDR2 as SYDVKM. After removal of 5 bases from V and 5 bases from J, the junction contained 5 bases not matched to a gene. The CDR3 reads CASSDRGGHEQYF. DNA for the CDR3: TGTGCCAGCAGTGACAGGGGAGGCCACGAGCAGTACTTC.

The rearrangement uses TRBV5-1 and TRBJ2-2, with TRBD1 as a possible D gene (5 bases). This CDR3 has 17 amino acids. Germline-derived CDR1 and CDR2 are SGHRS and YFSETQ. V dropped 0 bases and J dropped 1 base, with 13 bases sitting between them. CDR3 DNA sequence: TGCGCCAGCAGCTTGGGCCCCCAGGGTAAGAACACCGGGGAGCTGTTTTTT. Translation gives CASSLGPQGKNTGELFF.

The chain recombines TRBV2 with TRBJ1-2; D is perhaps TRBD1 (5 bases). CDR3 length: 15 residues. Germline CDR1 SNHLY, CDR2 FYNNEI. The V end was cut by 4 bases, the J end by 3 bases, with 15 bases between. The CDR3 loop reads CASSARPGGDYGYTF. The CDR3 region has the DNA TGTGCCAGCAGTGCCCGGCCCGGGGGGGACTATGGCTACACCTTC.

The gene calls are TRBV28 and TRBJ1-1; D may be TRBD1 (6 bases). CDR3 length equals 14 residues. Germline V gives CDR1 MDHEN, CDR2 SYDVKM. V lost 6 bases and J 0 bases, leaving 11 bases between the germline ends. CDR3 protein: CASRSQGLNTEAFF. The CDR3 bases are TGTGCCAGCAGATCCCAGGGGTTGAACACTGAAGCTTTCTTT.

The V call is TRBV11-2, the J call TRBJ1-1, with D possibly being TRBD1 (6 bases). Germline loops: CDR1 SGHAT, CDR2 FQNNGV. The germline V and J ends were trimmed by 5 bases and 11 bases, with 12 bases remaining between them. This CDR3 region has 11 residues. The CDR3 nucleotides read TGTGCCAGCAGCCTCAACAGGGACGCTTTCTTT. Translating gives CASSLNRDAFF.

V gene TRBV5-8 combines with J gene TRBJ2-1; 8 bases match TRBD2. With 1 base clipped from V and 9 bases from J, the junction kept 15 bases outside the gene matches. Per the germline V gene, CDR1 is SGHTS and CDR2 is YDEGEE. The CDR3 has 17 amino acids. CDR3 sequence (DNA): TGTGCCAGCAGCTTGACACCATGGGGCGGGAGGAGGATTGAGCAGTTCTTC. It yields the protein CASSLTPWGGRRIEQFF.

J is TRBJ1-1 and V is TRBV28, with D perhaps matching TRBD1 (5 bases). The CDR3 is 15 amino acids. The germline V gene has CDR1 MDHEN and CDR2 SYDVKM. With 2 bases removed from V and 1 base from J, the gap between germline ends came to 11 bases. CDR3: CASSLPGLTNTEAFF. CDR3 bases: TGTGCCAGCAGTTTACCGGGACTCACGAACACTGAAGCTTTCTTT.

The genes are TRBV6-5 and TRBJ2-4; TRBD1 aligns across 8 bases. This CDR3 has 14 amino acids. With V trimmed by 2 bases and J by 7 bases, 4 bases remained unmatched. CDR1 and CDR2 (germline): MNHEY, SVGAGI. CDR3 DNA: TGTGCCAGCAGTTACGGACAGGGTGAGAACATTCAGTACTTC. Amino acids: CASSYGQGENIQYF.

The V gene is TRBV7-8, the J gene TRBJ2-3; 11 bases line up with TRBD2. The CDR3 length is 16 residues. Germline V gene sequence: CDR1 SGHVS, CDR2 FQNEAQ. Losses at the gene ends were 6 bases for V and 0 bases for J; bases not matched to a gene: 5. CDR3 amino acids: CASRRLAGISTDTQYF. The CDR3 coding sequence is TGTGCCAGCAGACGACTAGCGGGAATTAGCACAGATACGCAGTATTTT.

The CDR3 DNA sequence: TGTGCCAGCAGCCTCCGCGGGAAAGGCTACGAGCAGTACTTC. The encoded protein is CASSLRGKGYEQYF. The rearrangement links TRBV11-3 to TRBJ2-7; maybe TRBD2 (6 bases). V was pared by 5 bases and J by 3 bases, with 14 bases between. This CDR3 comprises 14 residues. Per germline, CDR1 SGHNT and CDR2 YENEEA.

The rearrangement uses TRBV2 and TRBJ2-7, with D unclear. The CDR3 runs 13 residues. The germline V gene has CDR1 SNHLY and CDR2 FYNNEI. The germline V and J ends were trimmed by 4 bases and 7 bases, with 14 bases remaining between them. The CDR3 spells CASSVVLGLEQYF. CDR3 bases: TGTGCCAGCAGTGTTGTTCTAGGTCTTGAGCAGTACTTC.

The chain is built from TRBV6-5 and TRBJ2-3, with TRBD1 matching 9 bases. The ends lost 6 bases at V and 8 bases at J; junction bases unmatched: 9. The CDR3 runs 14 residues. CDR1 is MNHEY, CDR2 SVGAGI, per germline. The CDR3 nucleotides are TGTGCCAGCAGCTACGGGACAGGGCACTCTACGCAGTATTTT. The encoded protein is CASSYGTGHSTQYF.

The chain couples TRBV5-1 to TRBJ1-2; 7 positions agree with TRBD1. The length of the CDR3 is 14 residues. V was clipped by 4 bases and J by 11 bases; unmatched bases: 14. Germline V CDR1 and CDR2: SGHRS, YFSETQ. The CDR3 nucleotides read TGCGCCAGCAGCGCGGGACAGTCGCTATCGGAATACACCTTC. Translated, it gives CASSAGQSLSEYTF.

This chain uses TRBV5-1 with TRBJ1-2, with no clear D. Germline CDR1 and CDR2: SGHRS and YFSETQ. V was pared by 6 bases and J by 5 bases, with 11 bases between. The CDR3 consists of 12 residues. The CDR3 loop is CASTDQAYGYTF. The CDR3 DNA reads TGCGCCAGCACAGACCAGGCTTATGGCTACACCTTC.

J is TRBJ1-1 and V is TRBV6-5; D might be TRBD1 (5 bases). CDR3 length: 14 amino acids. Germline CDR1 is MNHEY and CDR2 is SVGAGI. The V and J ends lost 5 bases and 9 bases respectively, with 19 bases between them. CDR3 region: CASSTQAGVMQAFF. In nucleotides, the CDR3 is TGTGCCAGCAGTACCCAGGCGGGGGTTATGCAAGCTTTCTTT.

The chain couples TRBV30 to TRBJ2-7, with D perhaps matching TRBD1 (6 bases). Germline V CDR1 and CDR2: GTSNPN, SVGIG (reference sequence). The CDR3 loop spans 12 amino acids. V was pared by 5 bases and J by 2 bases, with 10 bases between. The CDR3 sequence is CAWRAGAYEQYF. The CDR3 nucleotides read TGTGCCTGGCGGGCAGGGGCCTACGAGCAGTACTTC.

The chain employs TRBV28 and TRBJ1-5, with D hard to call. The germline V and J ends were trimmed by 3 bases and 4 bases, with 10 bases remaining between them. The germline gives CDR1 MDHEN, CDR2 SYDVKM. The CDR3 is 14 amino acids. CDR3 residues: CASSFVTRNQPQHF. In nucleotides, the CDR3 is TGTGCCAGCAGTTTCGTAACAAGAAATCAGCCCCAGCATTTT.

The chain employs TRBV14 and TRBJ2-1; TRBD2 aligns across 8 bases. V dropped 1 base and J dropped 1; count of bases not matched to a gene: 9. CDR3 length equals 18 residues. Germline assignment: CDR1 SGHDN and CDR2 FVKESK. CDR3 in amino acids: CASSQGYSGSISYNEQFF. As DNA, the CDR3 is TGTGCCAGCAGCCAAGGCTACAGCGGGAGCATTTCCTACAATGAGCAGTTCTTC.

The gene calls are TRBV4-1 and TRBJ1-5; D not resolved. This CDR3 spans 14 amino acids. Between the trimmed V and J ends, which lost 0 bases and 7 bases, there was a span of 10 bases. The V gene's germline CDR1 is MGHRA and CDR2 YSYEKL. The CDR3 coding sequence is TGCGCCAGCAGCCAAGACCCCAGACAACAGCCCCAGCATTTT. Its protein product is CASSQDPRQQPQHF.

This clone showed up just a few times. The J gene is TRBJ2-7, the V gene TRBV5-1; TRBD2 matches 7 bases. The CDR3 has 14 amino acids. Germline trimming cut 0 bases from V and 3 bases from J; bases unmatched to any gene: 3. CDR1 is SGHRS, CDR2 YFSETQ, per germline. In DNA form, the CDR3 reads TGCGCCAGCAGCTTGGCCTGGGGGGGCTACGAGCAGTACTTC. This gives the protein CASSLAWGGYEQYF.

In this sample, this clone turned up a few times. The J gene is TRBJ2-7, the V gene TRBV9, with 8 bases aligning to TRBD1. This CDR3 has 14 amino acids. Trimming removed 0 bases from V and 5 bases from J; junction bases left unmatched: 4. The germline V gene has CDR1 SGDLS and CDR2 YYNGEE. The CDR3 region has the DNA TGTGCCAGCAGCGTAGAGCCAGGGGGCGACGAGCAGTACTTC. This gives the protein CASSVEPGGDEQYF.